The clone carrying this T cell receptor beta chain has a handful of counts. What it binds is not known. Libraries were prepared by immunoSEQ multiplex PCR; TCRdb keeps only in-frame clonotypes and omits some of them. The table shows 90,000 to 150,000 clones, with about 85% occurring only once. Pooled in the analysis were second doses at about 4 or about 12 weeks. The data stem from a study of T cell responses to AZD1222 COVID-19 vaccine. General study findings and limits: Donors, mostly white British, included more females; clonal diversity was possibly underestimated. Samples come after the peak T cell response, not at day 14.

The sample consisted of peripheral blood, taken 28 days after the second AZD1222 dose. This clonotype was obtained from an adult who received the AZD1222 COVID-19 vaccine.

For the CDR3, the DNA is TGCGCCAGCAGACGCGGGCGGGATTATTCACCCCTCCACTTT. Its translation is CASRRGRDYSPLHF. The V call is TRBV4-3, the J call TRBJ1-6; no clear D. Looked up from germline, CDR1 is LGHNA and CDR2 is YSLEER. Trimming stripped 6 bases from V and 8 bases from J, with 14 bases between. CDR3 length equals 14 residues.